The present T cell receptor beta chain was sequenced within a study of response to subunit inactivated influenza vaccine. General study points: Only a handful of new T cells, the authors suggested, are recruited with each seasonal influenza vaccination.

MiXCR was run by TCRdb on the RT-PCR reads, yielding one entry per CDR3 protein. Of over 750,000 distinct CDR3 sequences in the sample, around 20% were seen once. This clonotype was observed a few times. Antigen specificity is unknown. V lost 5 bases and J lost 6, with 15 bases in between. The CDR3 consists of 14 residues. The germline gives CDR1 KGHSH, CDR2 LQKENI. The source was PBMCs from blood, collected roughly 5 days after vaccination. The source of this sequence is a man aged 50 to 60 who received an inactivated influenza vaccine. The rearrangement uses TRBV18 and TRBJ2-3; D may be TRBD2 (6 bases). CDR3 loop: CASSVNMEGDTQYF. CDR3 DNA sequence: TGTGCCAGCTCAGTCAACATGGAGGGGGATACGCAGTATTTT.